These 3 T cell receptor beta chains came from one sample sequenced in a study of blood T cell repertoires in COVID-19. Profiling relied on immunoSEQ multiplex PCR, and the TCRdb table lists in-frame clones only, not all of them. The sample has roughly 340,000 clones, about 90% seen once; the top ten hold roughly 2%. Sequencing input: PBMCs or T cells enriched from blood (not recorded which). The source of these receptors is a man between 40 and 49 years old in a cohort exposed to, infected with or recovered from COVID-19 (not recorded which).

This chain connects TRBV5-1 to TRBJ2-2, with a tentative D call TRBD2 (6 bases). V lost 3 bases to trimming and J lost 5 bases, with 8 bases between them. The V gene's germline CDR1 is SGHRS and CDR2 YFSETQ. The CDR3 loop spans 13 amino acids. CDR3 in DNA: TGCGCCAGCAGCTCGGAGGGTACCGGGGAGCTGTTTTTT. It is translated as CASSSEGTGELFF.

V is TRBV28 and J is TRBJ2-5; D may be TRBD2 (6 bases). The V gene's germline CDR1 is MDHEN and CDR2 SYDVKM. The CDR3 is 16 residues long. V dropped 6 bases and J dropped 5 bases, with 22 bases sitting between them. The CDR3 region is CASSLSGGGPRETQYF. CDR3 in DNA: TGTGCCAGCAGCCTCTCCGGGGGAGGACCCAGGGAGACCCAGTACTTC.

This clone was found once. The chain is built from TRBV20-1 and TRBJ2-3; D gene ambiguous. The CDR3 extends over 11 amino acids. V lost 6 bases, J lost 6 bases, and 10 bases lay in between. Germline CDR1 and CDR2: DFQATT and SNEGSKA (reference sequence). The CDR3 nucleotides read TGCAGTGCCTTGAGGAAGGATACGCAGTATTTT. As protein: CSALRKDTQYF.